This T cell receptor beta chain was retrieved from a study of CD8 T cells in Susac syndrome. Germline lookup yields CDR1 LGHNA and CDR2 YSLEER. V lost 0 bases and J 4 bases, leaving 9 bases between the germline ends. The CDR3 has 14 amino acids. A quantity of about 0.5 to 1 ug RNA underwent reverse transcription using random hexamers. TCRdb called the immunoSEQ multiplex PCR reads again in MiXCR, with one record for every CDR3 protein. The table records about 140,000 distinct CDR3 sequences, about 95% of them present only once. This sequence joins TRBV4-3 and TRBJ2-5; D remains ambiguous. Sequencing was done on a sample of CD4+ T cells from PBMCs. This clonotype was sampled from a human donor with multiple sclerosis. CDR3 sequence: CASSQDTTAETQYF. As DNA, the CDR3 is TGCGCCAGCAGCCAAGATACCACCGCAGAGACCCAGTACTTC.